The 16 T cell receptor beta chains in this list originate from one sample, sequenced in a study of Ad26.COV2.S vaccination and SARS-CoV-2 variants. Here immunoSEQ multiplex PCR was the method, and the copy in TCRdb shows in-frame clones only, minus some. Here the sample spans fewer than 400,000 clones, about nine tenths being singletons. Treatment of the sample: around 19 received Ad26.COV2.S at low or high dose, single or two shots; about 5 received placebo; per-sample allocation not given. Specimens were obtained on day 63 following the first vaccine or placebo injection. Specimen: peripheral blood, collected in a trial of Ad26.COV2.S vaccine versus placebo. These receptors originate from a person between 18 and 60 years old who received the Ad26.COV2.S COVID-19 vaccine or a placebo.

This clone occurred once. Other DNA sequences from this sample encode an identical CDR3 as well. The rearrangement links TRBV7-9 to TRBJ1-6; 7 positions match TRBD1. Per germline, CDR1 SEHNR and CDR2 FQNEAQ (reference sequence). V lost 5 bases to trimming and J lost 9 bases; unmatched junction nucleotides: 4. The CDR3 covers 13 residues. CDR3 residues: CASSLEGASPLHF. The CDR3 DNA follows: TGTGCCAGCAGCCTAGAGGGGGCTTCACCCCTCCACTTT.

The chain joins TRBV11-2 to TRBJ2-1; D is unclear. Trimming shortened V by 4 bases and J by 7 bases, and 8 bases separated the two germline ends. CDR3 size: 12 residues. Germline CDR1 reads SGHAT; CDR2 reads FQNNGV. Here the CDR3 reads CASSSGLNEQFF. The CDR3 nucleotides read TGTGCCAGCAGCTCAGGTCTGAATGAGCAGTTCTTC.

This sequence joins TRBV18 and TRBJ1-3; D gene ambiguous. The CDR3 has 17 amino acids. CDR1 KGHSH and CDR2 LQKENI come from the germline V gene. Trimming removed 1 base at V and 2 bases at J, with 15 bases between. The CDR3: CASSPLGPVRAGNTIYF. For the CDR3, the DNA is TGTGCCAGCTCACCACTCGGACCGGTCCGAGCTGGAAACACCATATATTTT.

Concerning this clone itself: Other nucleotide sequences from this sample produce the same CDR3. The J gene is TRBJ1-1, the V gene TRBV19, with D possibly TRBD1 on 5 matching bases. The CDR3 is 12 amino acids. Germline V lookup: CDR1 LNHDA, CDR2 SQIVND (reference sequence). The V end was cut by 7 bases, the J end by 4 bases, with 10 bases between. CDR3 sequence (DNA): TGTGCCAGTAAAGGTCAGGGCACTGAAGCTTTCTTT. It is translated as CASKGQGTEAFF.

The chain carries TRBV7-2 and TRBJ2-7; no clear D. The CDR3 is made up of 14 amino acids. Germline V gives CDR1 SGHTA, CDR2 FQGNSA. Trimming left V 4 bases short and J 2 bases short, with 12 bases between. CDR3 sequence reads: CASSSVTGPYEQYF. The CDR3 nucleotides are TGTGCCAGCAGCTCGGTGACGGGTCCCTACGAGCAGTACTTC.

V is TRBV15 and J is TRBJ2-2, with D uncertain. The germline V gene encodes CDR1 LNHNV and CDR2 YYDKDF (reference sequence). V shed 5 bases and J shed 8 bases, with 12 bases lying between them. This CDR3 has 13 residues. The CDR3 sequence is CATSAQTGGELFF. Here the CDR3 DNA reads TGTGCCACCAGCGCCCAGACTGGAGGGGAGCTGTTTTTT.

CDR3 amino acids: CASTLDITNYGYTF. CDR3 nucleotide sequence: TGTGCCAGCACTCTTGACATTACTAACTATGGCTACACCTTC. This chain links TRBV7-9 with TRBJ1-2; D gene uncertain. The length of the CDR3 is 14 residues. V dropped 7 bases and J dropped 0 bases, with 12 bases sitting between them. Germline V lookup: CDR1 SEHNR, CDR2 FQNEAQ (reference sequence).

The chain has TRBV11-3 and TRBJ2-7, with D possibly TRBD1 on 5 matching bases. The CDR3 contains 15 residues. The germline gives CDR1 SGHNT, CDR2 YENEEA. V lost 1 base, J lost 3 bases, and 13 bases lay in between. CDR3 nucleotides: TGTGCCAGCAGCTTAGGGACATACGCAAGCTACGAGCAGTACGTC. It yields the protein CASSLGTYASYEQYV.

The V call is TRBV27, the J call TRBJ2-3; possible D gene TRBD2, 7 bases. This CDR3 spans 15 amino acids. Trimming removed 8 bases from V and 1 base from J, with 16 bases in between. Germline CDR1 MNHEY, CDR2 SMNVEV (reference sequence). The CDR3 loop is CASLPGGAGTDTQYF. CDR3 in DNA: TGTGCCAGCCTTCCGGGGGGCGCGGGCACAGATACGCAGTATTTT.

The chain combines TRBV5-4 with TRBJ2-1; TRBD2 agrees at 15 bases. Trimming at V came to 0 bases and at J to 7 bases, leaving 2 bases not matched to a gene. This CDR3 comprises 16 residues. Germline-derived CDR1 and CDR2 are SGHNT and YYREEE (reference sequence). CDR3 in amino acids: CASSLGTSGRENEQFF. In DNA, the CDR3 is TGTGCCAGCAGCTTGGGGACTAGCGGGAGGGAGAATGAGCAGTTCTTC.

The rearrangement uses TRBV12-3 or TRBV12-4 and TRBJ1-1; D is unclear. V was shortened by 6 bases and J by 2 bases, with 10 bases between the two germline ends. The CDR3 has 13 residues. CDR3 residues: CASRGNGNTEAFF. In nucleotides, the CDR3 is TGTGCCAGCAGGGGAAACGGAAACACTGAAGCTTTCTTT.

The rearrangement uses TRBV7-2 and TRBJ1-6; D remains unclear. Germline V gene sequence: CDR1 SGHTA, CDR2 FQGNSA. This CDR3 comprises 13 residues. V was shortened by 1 base and J by 13 bases, with 11 bases between the two germline ends. CDR3 amino acids: CASSLGPGSPLHF. The CDR3 coding sequence is TGTGCCAGCAGCTTAGGTCCGGGATCGCCCCTCCACTTT.

V and J are TRBV7-2 and TRBJ1-5; unclear D gene. CDR3 length: 14 residues. Germline V gene sequence: CDR1 SGHTA, CDR2 FQGNSA. Trimming shortened V by 7 bases and J by 1 base, and 11 bases separated the two germline ends. CDR3 coding DNA: TGTGCCAGCACCTCGTATGGGAGCAATCAGCCCCAGCATTTT. Its protein is CASTSYGSNQPQHF.

This clone was detected a few times. This chain uses TRBV28 with TRBJ1-5; D gene unclear. Germline V gives CDR1 MDHEN, CDR2 SYDVKM. The CDR3 sequence is 15 residues long. V was pared by 5 bases and J by 5 bases, with 16 bases between. CDR3 sequence (DNA): TGTGCCAGCAGTGCCCACACACCCCTAGATCAGCCCCAGCATTTT. Its translation is CASSAHTPLDQPQHF.

This chain links TRBV6-5 with TRBJ1-2; D call uncertain. CDR1 and CDR2 from the germline V gene are MNHEY and SVGAGI. This CDR3 is 13 amino acids long. The DNA of the CDR3 is TGTGGAGGGAGGGTCCCTTCCTTCTATGGCTACACCTTC. Translation gives CGGRVPSFYGYTF.

V is TRBV7-2 and J is TRBJ2-3, with D possibly TRBD2 on 6 matching bases. V was pared by 1 base and J by 4 bases, with 15 bases between. CDR3 length equals 16 residues. From germline, CDR1 is SGHTA and CDR2 FQGNSA. Written as DNA, the CDR3 is TGTGCCAGCAGCTTAGGGTTTGGGACTGCTTCAGATACGCAGTATTTT. It yields the protein CASSLGFGTASDTQYF.